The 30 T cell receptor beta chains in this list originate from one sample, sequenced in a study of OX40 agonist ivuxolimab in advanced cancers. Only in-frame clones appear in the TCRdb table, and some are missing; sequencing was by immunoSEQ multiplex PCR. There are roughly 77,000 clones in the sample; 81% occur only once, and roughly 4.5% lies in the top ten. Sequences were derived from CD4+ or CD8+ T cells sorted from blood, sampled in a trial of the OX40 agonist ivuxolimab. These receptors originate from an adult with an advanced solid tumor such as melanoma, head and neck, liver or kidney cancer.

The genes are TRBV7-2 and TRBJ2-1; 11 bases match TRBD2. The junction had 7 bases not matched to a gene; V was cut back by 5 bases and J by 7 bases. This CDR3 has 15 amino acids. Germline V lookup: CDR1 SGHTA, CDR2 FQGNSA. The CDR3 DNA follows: TGTGCCAGCAGCAGGGCACTAGCGGGAGAGAATGAGCAGTTCTTC. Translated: CASSRALAGENEQFF.

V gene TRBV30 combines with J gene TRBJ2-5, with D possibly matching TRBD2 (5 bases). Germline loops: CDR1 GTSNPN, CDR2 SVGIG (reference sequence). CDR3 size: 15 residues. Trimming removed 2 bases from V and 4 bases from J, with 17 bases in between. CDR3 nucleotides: TGTGCCTGGAGTTTCACCGGGGTCCCCCCAGAGACCCAGTACTTC. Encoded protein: CAWSFTGVPPETQYF.

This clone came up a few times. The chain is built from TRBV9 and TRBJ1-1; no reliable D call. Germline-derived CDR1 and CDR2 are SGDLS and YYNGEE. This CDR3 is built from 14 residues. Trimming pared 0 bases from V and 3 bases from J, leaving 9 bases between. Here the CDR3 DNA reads TGTGCCAGCAGCGTAGACCAGGCGGACACTGAAGCTTTCTTT. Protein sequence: CASSVDQADTEAFF. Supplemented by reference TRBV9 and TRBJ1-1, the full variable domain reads DSGVTQTPKHLITATGQRVTLRCSPRSGDLSVYWYQQSLDQGLQFLIQYYNGEERAKGNILERFSAQQFPDLHSELNLSSLELGDSALYFCASSVDQADTEAFFGQGTRLTVV.

CDR3: CASSYSMVGRNYGYTF. The CDR3 DNA sequence: TGTGCCAGCAGTTACTCGATGGTCGGCCGAAACTATGGCTACACCTTC. J is TRBJ1-2 and V is TRBV6-5; D gene ambiguous. The germline V gene has CDR1 MNHEY and CDR2 SVGAGI. V was trimmed by 0 bases and J by 2 bases, leaving 13 bases between them. This CDR3 spans 16 amino acids.

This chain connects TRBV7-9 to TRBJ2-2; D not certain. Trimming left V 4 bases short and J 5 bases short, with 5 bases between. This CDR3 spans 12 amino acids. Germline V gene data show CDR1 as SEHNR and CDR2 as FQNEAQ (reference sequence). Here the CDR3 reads CASSYETGELFF. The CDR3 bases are TGTGCCAGCAGCTACGAGACCGGGGAGCTGTTTTTT.

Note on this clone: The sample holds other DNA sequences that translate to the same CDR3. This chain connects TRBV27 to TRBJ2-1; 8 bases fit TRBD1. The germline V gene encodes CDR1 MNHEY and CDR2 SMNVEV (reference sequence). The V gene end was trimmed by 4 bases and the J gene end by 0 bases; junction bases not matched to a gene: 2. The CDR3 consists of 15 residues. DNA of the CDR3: TGTGCCAGCAGTTCAGGGGGCGTCTCCTACAATGAGCAGTTCTTC. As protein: CASSSGGVSYNEQFF.

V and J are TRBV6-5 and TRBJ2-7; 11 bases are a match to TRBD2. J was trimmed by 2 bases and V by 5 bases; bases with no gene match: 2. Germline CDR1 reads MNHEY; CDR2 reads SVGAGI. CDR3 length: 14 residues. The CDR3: CASSLAGGAYEQYF. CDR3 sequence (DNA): TGTGCCAGCAGTCTAGCGGGGGGTGCCTACGAGCAGTACTTC.

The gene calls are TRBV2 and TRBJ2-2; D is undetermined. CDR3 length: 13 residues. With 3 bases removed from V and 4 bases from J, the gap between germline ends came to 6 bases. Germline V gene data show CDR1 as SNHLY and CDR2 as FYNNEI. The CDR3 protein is CASSESGTGELFF. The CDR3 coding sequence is TGTGCCAGCAGTGAGTCGGGCACCGGGGAGCTGTTTTTT.

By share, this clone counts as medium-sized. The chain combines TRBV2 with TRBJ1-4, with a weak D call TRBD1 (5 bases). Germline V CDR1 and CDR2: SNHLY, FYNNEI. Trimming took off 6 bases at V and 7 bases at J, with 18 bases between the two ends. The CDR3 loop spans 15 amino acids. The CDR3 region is CASSLEGTGGEKLFF. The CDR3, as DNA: TGTGCCAGCAGCCTAGAGGGAACCGGGGGTGAAAAACTGTTTTTT. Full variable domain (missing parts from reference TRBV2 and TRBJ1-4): EPEVTQTPSHQVTQMGQEVILRCVPISNHLYFYWYRQILGQKVEFLVSFYNNEISEKSEIFDDQFSVERPDGSNFTLKIRSTKLEDSAMYFCASSLEGTGGEKLFFGSGTQLSVL.

The CDR3 DNA sequence: TGTGCCAGCAGCGACGGGACAGGGGGCTTGAAAGAGCAGTACTTC. The encoded protein is CASSDGTGGLKEQYF. The V call is TRBV9, the J call TRBJ2-7; 12 nucleotides align to TRBD1. The germline V gene has CDR1 SGDLS and CDR2 YYNGEE. V was pared by 3 bases and J by 7 bases, with 8 bases of the junction left unmatched. CDR3 size: 15 residues.

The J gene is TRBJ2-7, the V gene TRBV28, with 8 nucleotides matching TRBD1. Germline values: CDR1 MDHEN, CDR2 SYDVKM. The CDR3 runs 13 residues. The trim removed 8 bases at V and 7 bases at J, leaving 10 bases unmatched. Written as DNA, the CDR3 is TGTGCCAGCGACGACAGGGGCGGTTGGGAGCAGTACTTC. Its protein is CASDDRGGWEQYF.

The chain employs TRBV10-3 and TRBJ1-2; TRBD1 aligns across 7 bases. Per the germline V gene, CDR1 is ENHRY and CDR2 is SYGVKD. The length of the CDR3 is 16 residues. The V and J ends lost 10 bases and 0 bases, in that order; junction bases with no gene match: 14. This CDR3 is CATGGPGTRANYGYTF. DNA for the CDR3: TGTGCCACAGGGGGGCCGGGGACAAGAGCTAACTATGGCTACACCTTC.

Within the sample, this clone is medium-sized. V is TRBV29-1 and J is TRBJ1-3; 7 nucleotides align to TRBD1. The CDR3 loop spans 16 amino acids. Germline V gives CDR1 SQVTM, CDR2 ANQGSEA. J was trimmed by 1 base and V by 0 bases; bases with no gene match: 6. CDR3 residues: CSVEDQGGASGNTIYF. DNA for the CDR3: TGCAGCGTTGAAGATCAAGGGGGCGCTTCTGGAAACACCATATATTTT.

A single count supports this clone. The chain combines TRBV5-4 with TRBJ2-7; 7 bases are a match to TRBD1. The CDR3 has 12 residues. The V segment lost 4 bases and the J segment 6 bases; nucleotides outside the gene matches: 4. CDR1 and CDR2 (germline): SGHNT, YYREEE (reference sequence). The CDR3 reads CASSTQGIEQYF. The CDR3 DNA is TGTGCCAGCAGCACACAGGGGATCGAGCAGTACTTC.

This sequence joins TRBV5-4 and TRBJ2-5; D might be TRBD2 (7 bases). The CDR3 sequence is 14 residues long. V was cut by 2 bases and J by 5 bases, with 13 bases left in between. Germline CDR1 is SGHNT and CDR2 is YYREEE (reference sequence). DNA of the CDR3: TGTGCCAGCAGCTTAGCCAGGGGAGGGGAGACCCAGTACTTC. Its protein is CASSLARGGETQYF.

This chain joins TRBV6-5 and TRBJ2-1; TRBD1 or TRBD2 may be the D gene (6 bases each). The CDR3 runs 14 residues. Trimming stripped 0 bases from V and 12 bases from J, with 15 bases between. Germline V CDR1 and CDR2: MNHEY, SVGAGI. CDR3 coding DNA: TGTGCCAGCAGTTACTCGCCATTAGGAGGGGGGCAGTTCTTC. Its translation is CASSYSPLGGGQFF.

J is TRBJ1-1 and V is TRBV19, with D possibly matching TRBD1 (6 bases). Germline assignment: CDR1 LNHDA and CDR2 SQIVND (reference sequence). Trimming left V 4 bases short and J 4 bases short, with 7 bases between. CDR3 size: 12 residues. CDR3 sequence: CASSNRATEAFF. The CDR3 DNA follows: TGTGCCAGTAGTAACAGGGCCACTGAAGCTTTCTTT.

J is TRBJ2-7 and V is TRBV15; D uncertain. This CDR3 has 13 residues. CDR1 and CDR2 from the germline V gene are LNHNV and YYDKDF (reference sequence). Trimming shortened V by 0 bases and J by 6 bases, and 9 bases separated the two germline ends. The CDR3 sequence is CATSRDLRAEQYF. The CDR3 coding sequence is TGTGCCACCAGCAGAGATCTCCGGGCCGAGCAGTACTTC.

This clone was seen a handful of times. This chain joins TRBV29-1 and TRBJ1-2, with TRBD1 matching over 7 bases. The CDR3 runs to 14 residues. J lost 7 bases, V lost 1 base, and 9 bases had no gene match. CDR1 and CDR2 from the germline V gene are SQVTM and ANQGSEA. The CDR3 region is CSVEGRDRVAGYTF. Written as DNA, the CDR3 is TGCAGCGTTGAAGGGCGAGACAGGGTCGCTGGCTACACCTTC.

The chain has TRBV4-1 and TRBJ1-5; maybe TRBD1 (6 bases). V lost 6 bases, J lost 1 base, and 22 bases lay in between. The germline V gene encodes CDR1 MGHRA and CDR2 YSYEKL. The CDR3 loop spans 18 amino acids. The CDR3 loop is CASRAALGAPQSNQPQHF. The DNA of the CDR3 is TGCGCCAGCAGGGCAGCCTTGGGGGCACCCCAAAGCAATCAGCCCCAGCATTTT.

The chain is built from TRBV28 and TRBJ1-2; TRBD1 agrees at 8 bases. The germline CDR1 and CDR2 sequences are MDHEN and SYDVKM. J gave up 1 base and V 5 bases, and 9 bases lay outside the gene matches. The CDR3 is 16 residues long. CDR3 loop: CASSTPRQGFNYGYTF. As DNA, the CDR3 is TGTGCCAGCAGTACTCCTCGACAGGGGTTTAACTATGGCTACACCTTC.

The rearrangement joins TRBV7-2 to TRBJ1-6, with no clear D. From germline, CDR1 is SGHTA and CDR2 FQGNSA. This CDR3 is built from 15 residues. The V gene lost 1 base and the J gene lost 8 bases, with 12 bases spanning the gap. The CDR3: CASSLGSSRHSPLHF. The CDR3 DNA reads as TGTGCCAGCAGCTTAGGGAGCAGCAGACATTCACCCCTCCACTTT.

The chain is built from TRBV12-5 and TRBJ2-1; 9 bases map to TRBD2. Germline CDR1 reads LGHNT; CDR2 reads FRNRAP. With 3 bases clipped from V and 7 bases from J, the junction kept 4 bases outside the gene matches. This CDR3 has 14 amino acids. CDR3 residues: CASGFGGRGNEQFF. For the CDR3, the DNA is TGTGCTAGTGGTTTTGGCGGGAGGGGAAATGAGCAGTTCTTC.

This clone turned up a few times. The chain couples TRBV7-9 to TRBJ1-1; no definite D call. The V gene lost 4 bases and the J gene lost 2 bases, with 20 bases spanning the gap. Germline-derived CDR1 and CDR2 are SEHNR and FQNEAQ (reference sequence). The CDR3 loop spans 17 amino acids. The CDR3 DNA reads TGTGCCAGCAGCTCAGTTATGTTATCGGTGACTAACACTGAAGCTTTCTTT. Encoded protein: CASSSVMLSVTNTEAFF.

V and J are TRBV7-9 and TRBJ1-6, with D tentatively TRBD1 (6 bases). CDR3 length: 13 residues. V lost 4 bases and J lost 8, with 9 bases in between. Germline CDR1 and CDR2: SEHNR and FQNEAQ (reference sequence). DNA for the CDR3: TGTGCCAGCAGCTCACAGGGAGATTCACCCCTCCACTTT. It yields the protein CASSSQGDSPLHF.

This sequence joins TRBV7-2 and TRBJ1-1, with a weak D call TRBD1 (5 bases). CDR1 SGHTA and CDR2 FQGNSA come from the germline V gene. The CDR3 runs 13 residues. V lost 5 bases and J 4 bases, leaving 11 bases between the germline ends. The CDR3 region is CASSAREATEAFF. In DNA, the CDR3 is TGTGCCAGCAGCGCCAGGGAAGCCACTGAAGCTTTCTTT.

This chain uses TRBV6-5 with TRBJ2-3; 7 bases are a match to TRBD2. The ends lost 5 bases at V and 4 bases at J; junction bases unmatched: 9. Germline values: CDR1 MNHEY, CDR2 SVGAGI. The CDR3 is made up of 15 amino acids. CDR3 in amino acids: CASSTGASGSDTQYF. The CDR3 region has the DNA TGTGCCAGCAGTACCGGGGCTAGCGGATCAGATACGCAGTATTTT.

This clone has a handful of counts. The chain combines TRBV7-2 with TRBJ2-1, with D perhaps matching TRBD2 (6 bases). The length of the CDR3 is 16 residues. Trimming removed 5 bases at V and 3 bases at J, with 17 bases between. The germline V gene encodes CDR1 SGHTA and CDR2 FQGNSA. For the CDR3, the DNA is TGTGCCAGCAGCACTCAGACTAGGGGTGGCTACAATGAGCAGTTCTTC. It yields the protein CASSTQTRGGYNEQFF.

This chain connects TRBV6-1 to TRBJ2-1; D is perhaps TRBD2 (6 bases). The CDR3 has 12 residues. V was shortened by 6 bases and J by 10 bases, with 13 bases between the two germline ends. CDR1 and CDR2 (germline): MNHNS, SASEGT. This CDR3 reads CASSRLAEEQFF. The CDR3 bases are TGTGCCAGCAGCCGTTTAGCGGAGGAGCAGTTCTTC.

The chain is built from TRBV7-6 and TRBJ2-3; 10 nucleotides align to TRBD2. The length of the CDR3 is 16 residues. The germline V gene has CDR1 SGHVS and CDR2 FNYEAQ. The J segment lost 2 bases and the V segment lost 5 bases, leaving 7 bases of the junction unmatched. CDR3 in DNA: TGTGCCAGCAGCACACGACTAGCGGGTTCCACAGATACGCAGTATTTT. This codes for CASSTRLAGSTDTQYF.